What follows are 12 T cell receptor beta chains derived from one specimen sequenced in a study of early T cells in non-severe SARS-CoV-2 infection. TCRdb reanalysed the 5' RACE reads using MiXCR and keeps one entry per CDR3 protein. This table has tens of thousands of distinct CDR3 sequences, approximately 14% appearing once. Sequenced material: whole blood. All receptors come from an adult who was a healthcare worker with PCR-confirmed SARS-CoV-2 infection or an uninfected control (not recorded which).

This clonotype was seen only a few times. This sequence joins TRBV7-9 and TRBJ2-1; D is ambiguous. CDR1 SEHNR and CDR2 FQNEAQ come from the germline V gene (reference sequence). Trimming removed 6 bases at V and 5 bases at J, with 17 bases between. The CDR3 has 15 residues. CDR3 sequence: CASSPLPSANNEQFF. The CDR3 region has the DNA TGTGCCAGCAGTCCTCTACCCTCGGCCAACAATGAGCAGTTCTTC.

This chain connects TRBV11-1 to TRBJ2-1; TRBD2 agrees at 13 bases. The germline V gene has CDR1 SGHAT and CDR2 FQDESV (reference sequence). This CDR3 region has 13 residues. Trimming cost V 5 bases and J 10 bases; bases outside gene matches: 2. CDR3 DNA sequence: TGTGCCAGCAGCCTGGGACTAGCGGGGGAGCAGTTCTTC. Translating it yields CASSLGLAGEQFF.

V usage is TRBV20-1 and J usage is TRBJ1-6, with TRBD1 identical over 7 bases. Germline V gives CDR1 DFQATT, CDR2 SNEGSKA (reference sequence). This CDR3 is 16 amino acids long. V lost 2 bases and J lost 5; bases outside the gene matches: 9. The chain's CDR3 is CSARYRGSPHNSPLHF. The DNA of the CDR3 is TGCAGTGCTAGATACAGGGGTAGCCCGCATAATTCACCCCTCCACTTT.

This clonotype has a single count. Sequence at one end of the junction differs from germline and may be a read error. The J gene is TRBJ1-1, the V gene TRBV5-4, with a tentative D call TRBD1 (6 bases). From germline, CDR1 is SGHNT and CDR2 YYREEE (reference sequence). The CDR3 has 14 amino acids. CDR3 nucleotides: TGTGCCAGCAGCCCCGACAGGTCCGTAACTGAAACTTTCTTT. As protein: CASSPDRSVTETFF.

The V gene is TRBV4-2, the J gene TRBJ1-2; D is undetermined. V gave up 0 bases and J gave up 8 bases, with 10 bases separating them. Germline loops: CDR1 LGHNA, CDR2 YNFKEQ. The CDR3 is 13 residues long. CDR3 loop: CASSQEGRGGYTF. For the CDR3, the DNA is TGTGCCAGCAGCCAAGAGGGTCGTGGCGGCTACACCTTC.

The V gene is TRBV7-6, the J gene TRBJ2-7; D might be TRBD2 (6 bases). Trimming shortened V by 1 base and J by 0 bases, and 10 bases separated the two germline ends. CDR1 is SGHVS and CDR2 is FNYEAQ in the germline V gene. The CDR3 runs to 15 residues. CDR3 bases: TGTGCCAGCAGCTTAGTAGCGGATAGCTCCTACGAGCAGTACTTC. Its protein is CASSLVADSSYEQYF.

CDR3 sequence (DNA): TGTGCCAGTAGTATGAGTAGCGGGACCGCAGATACGCAGTATTTT. Translating it yields CASSMSSGTADTQYF. This rearrangement joins TRBV19 to TRBJ2-3; 8 bases are shared with TRBD2. CDR1 and CDR2 from the germline V gene are LNHDA and SQIVND (reference sequence). Trimming at V came to 3 bases and at J to 4 bases, leaving 6 bases not matched to a gene. The CDR3 is made up of 15 amino acids.

The chain recombines TRBV5-1 with TRBJ2-7; D is possibly TRBD1 (6 bases). This CDR3 spans 13 amino acids. Trimming pared 3 bases from V and 3 bases from J, leaving 10 bases between. CDR1 SGHRS and CDR2 YFSETQ come from the germline V gene. CDR3 coding DNA: TGCGCCAGCAGCTCCGGGACACACTACGAGCAGTACTTC. It yields the protein CASSSGTHYEQYF.

This clonotype showed up many times. V gene TRBV7-9 combines with J gene TRBJ2-1; the D is unclear. Looked up from germline, CDR1 is SEHNR and CDR2 is FQNEAQ (reference sequence). This CDR3 is 11 amino acids long. The germline V and J ends were trimmed by 6 bases and 4 bases, with 4 bases remaining between them. CDR3 coding DNA: TGTGCCAGCAGGGCTTACAATGAGCAGTTCTTC. Its protein product is CASRAYNEQFF.

This clonotype occurred a few times. The chain couples TRBV18 to TRBJ2-7, with D hard to call. Germline V CDR1 and CDR2: KGHSH, LQKENI. CDR3 length: 13 amino acids. Trimming removed 2 bases from V and 7 bases from J, with 12 bases in between. As DNA, the CDR3 is TGTGCCAGCTCACCAGTTGTGCCCCGGGAGCAGTACTTC. Residues: CASSPVVPREQYF.

The chain carries TRBV9 and TRBJ2-1; possible D gene TRBD2, 6 bases. CDR1 SGDLS and CDR2 YYNGEE come from the germline V gene. The CDR3 loop spans 14 amino acids. Trimming removed 3 bases from V and 6 bases from J, with 13 bases in between. In DNA form, the CDR3 reads TGTGCCAGCAGCGGACGACTAGTAGCCAATGAGCAGTTCTTC. Translated: CASSGRLVANEQFF. Together with reference TRBV9 and TRBJ2-1, the CDR3 gives the full variable domain: DSGVTQTPKHLITATGQRVTLRCSPRSGDLSVYWYQQSLDQGLQFLIQYYNGEERAKGNILERFSAQQFPDLHSELNLSSLELGDSALYFCASSGRLVANEQFFGPGTRLTVL.

This clonotype was seen only a few times. The genes are TRBV6-5 and TRBJ2-7; tentatively, D is TRBD1 (5 bases). The CDR3 has 16 amino acids. Germline lookup yields CDR1 MNHEY and CDR2 SVGAGI. The V end was cut by 0 bases, the J end by 5 bases, with 17 bases between. The CDR3 coding sequence is TGTGCCAGCAGTTACTCCCCCGAGACAGTCGATCACGAGCAGTACTTC. Protein: CASSYSPETVDHEQYF.